This section outlines one T cell receptor (beta chain) sequence together with its context. From germline, CDR1 is MDHEN and CDR2 SYDVKM. Unmatched junction bases numbered 5, after V lost 2 bases and J lost 8 bases. This CDR3 is 16 amino acids long. This sample was included in a study of T cells in Graves' hyperthyroidism and ophthalmopathy. Study as a whole: Sampling of peripheral blood happened at initial diagnosis, prior to any treatment.

The CDR3 regions of TCR beta were amplified from RNA transcripts. HTBI primers were employed in a first-round RT-PCR of the TCR CDR3. TCRdb redid the calling of the multiplex PCR reads with MiXCR, one entry per CDR3 protein. The sample holds roughly 500,000 distinct CDR3 sequences, about 16% seen once. This receptor was identified in a woman younger than 45 with Graves' ophthalmopathy. The sample consisted of blood. This chain connects TRBV28 to TRBJ1-6; 11 nucleotides align to TRBD1. As DNA, the CDR3 is TGTGCCAGCAGTTTACGGACAGGGGGCTCAGATTCACCCCTCCACTTT. Translating it yields CASSLRTGGSDSPLHF.